The rows below give T cell receptor beta chains drawn from one sample of a study of blood T cell repertoires in COVID-19. TCRdb's table, derived via immunoSEQ multiplex PCR, lists solely in-frame clones and lacks some. There are 250,000 to 300,000 clones in the sample; about 87% occur only once, and 5.5% to 8% lies in the top ten. The sequenced sample was peripheral blood. The receptors derive from a woman under 40 who had recovered from COVID-19. CDR3s include the opening cysteine and the closing phenylalanine or tryptophan. Fields, in order: clone size, V gene, J gene, CDR3 protein. Only part of the rows carry a size: once, few, many, or a class if the clone is expanded.

-	TRBV24-1	TRBJ2-2	CATGSNSGGPTGELFF
-	TRBV15	TRBJ2-1	CATSRDRGVLRYNEQFF
-	TRBV7-2	TRBJ2-2	CASSRPTGGRWTGELFF
-	TRBV10-3	TRBJ1-1	CATSGAPNTEAFF
-	TRBV29-1	TRBJ1-2	CSVPTGSNYGYTF
-	TRBV6-5	TRBJ2-1	CASSTPPRLGGGQFF
-	TRBV5-4	TRBJ2-3	CASHPGLASDTQYF
-	TRBV28	TRBJ2-7	CASSSGQGGVEQYF
-	TRBV5-6	TRBJ1-2	CASSLNFYGYTF
-	TRBV4-3	TRBJ1-2	CASSQEAGHYGYTF
once	TRBV19	TRBJ2-3	CATSFAGQITDTQYF
-	TRBV2	TRBJ1-4	CASIPETGDFGKLFF
-	TRBV7-9	TRBJ1-5	CASSLEGVHPQHF
-	TRBV30	TRBJ1-4	CAWSVGQGAGEKLFF
-	TRBV6-2/TRBV6-3	TRBJ1-2	CASSDGYRVYGYTF
once	TRBV5-1	TRBJ1-2	CASSLSGQSQDYGYTF
-	TRBV15	TRBJ1-4	CATSRDIDFNEKLFF
-	TRBV6-1	TRBJ2-3	CASSEALQGILDTQYF
-	TRBV11-2	TRBJ1-1	CASSPDRTPNTEAFF
-	TRBV28	TRBJ2-1	CASQSNHRGTYNEQFF
-	TRBV5-1	TRBJ1-2	CASSSGQGSNGYTF
-	TRBV4-1	TRBJ2-3	CASSQLGRGGITDTQYF
-	TRBV30	TRBJ1-2	CAWRSVGYGYTF
-	TRBV5-6	TRBJ2-3	CASSLTSGGAVDTQYF
-	TRBV3-1/TRBV3-2	TRBJ1-2	CASSQSRDRPSYGYTF
-	TRBV28	TRBJ2-7	CASIPNGGTPSPGEQYF
-	TRBV29-1	TRBJ2-5	CSVARGWDRAFQGETQYF
-	TRBV19	TRBJ2-3	CASSRPAGTGTDTQYF
few	TRBV4-1	TRBJ2-7	CASSLGSQGDDEQYF
-	TRBV7-2	TRBJ1-5	CASSFTWARNQPQHF
-	TRBV19	TRBJ1-2	CASSIVLRGWHGYTF
-	TRBV19	TRBJ2-7	CASGDFPEQYF
-	TRBV24-1	TRBJ2-2	CATSVRGGRTGELFF
-	TRBV27	TRBJ2-1	CASSLEQYNEQFF
-	TRBV5-1	TRBJ2-2	CASSLGSWGANTGELFF
-	TRBV10-3	TRBJ2-1	CAIGPDIYNEQFF